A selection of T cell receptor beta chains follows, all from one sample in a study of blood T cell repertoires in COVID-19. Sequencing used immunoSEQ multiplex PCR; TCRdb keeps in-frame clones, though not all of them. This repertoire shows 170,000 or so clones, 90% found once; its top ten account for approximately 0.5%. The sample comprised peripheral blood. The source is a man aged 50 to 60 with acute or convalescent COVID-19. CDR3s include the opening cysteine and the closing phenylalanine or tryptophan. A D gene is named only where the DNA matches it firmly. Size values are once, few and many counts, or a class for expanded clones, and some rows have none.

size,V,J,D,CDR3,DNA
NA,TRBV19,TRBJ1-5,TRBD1,CASRIQGLSNQPQHF,TGTGCCAGTAGAATACAGGGGCTTAGCAATCAGCCCCAGCATTTT
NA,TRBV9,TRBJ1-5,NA,CASSVGGLRNQPQHF,TGTGCCAGCAGCGTAGGTGGGCTGCGCAATCAGCCCCAGCATTTT
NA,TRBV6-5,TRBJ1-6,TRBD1,CASSYFWGQLNSPLHF,TGTGCCAGCAGTTACTTCTGGGGACAGTTGAATTCACCCCTCCACTTT
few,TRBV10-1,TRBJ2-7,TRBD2,CASSPGLAGGSYEQYF,TGCGCCAGCAGTCCTGGACTAGCGGGAGGTTCCTACGAGCAGTACTTC
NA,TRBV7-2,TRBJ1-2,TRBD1,CASSLAAGQGYGYTF,TGTGCCAGCAGCTTAGCCGCAGGACAGGGTTATGGCTACACCTTC
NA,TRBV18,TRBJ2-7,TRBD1,CASSPIMGQGAESYEQYF,TGTGCCAGCTCACCAATCATGGGACAGGGGGCCGAGTCCTACGAGCAGTACTTC
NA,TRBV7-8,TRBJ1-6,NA,CASSLEGQAGINSPLHF,TGTGCCAGCAGCTTAGAAGGCCAGGCAGGAATTAATTCACCCCTCCACTTT
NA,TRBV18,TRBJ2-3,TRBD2,CASSPPGGGDTQYF,TGTGCCAGCTCACCACCGGGCGGGGGAGATACGCAGTATTTT
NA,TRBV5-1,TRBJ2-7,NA,CASSYDSGSYEQYF,TGCGCCAGCAGCTACGATAGCGGCTCCTACGAGCAGTACTTC
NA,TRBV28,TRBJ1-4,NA,CASSLYGGFSGEKLFF,TGTGCCAGCAGTTTATACGGGGGTTTTAGTGGCGAAAAACTGTTTTTT
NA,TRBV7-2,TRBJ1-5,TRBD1,CASSLDGVEGARPQHF,TGTGCCAGCAGCTTAGATGGTGTCGAGGGGGCTCGGCCCCAGCATTTT
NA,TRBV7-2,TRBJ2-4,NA,CASSLDRPLAKNIQYF,TGTGCCAGCAGCTTAGACAGACCTTTAGCCAAAAACATTCAGTACTTC
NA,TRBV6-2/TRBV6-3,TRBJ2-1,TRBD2,CASSYAGTSGSLTEQFF,TGTGCCAGCAGTTACGCGGGAACTAGCGGGAGTTTGACTGAGCAGTTCTTC
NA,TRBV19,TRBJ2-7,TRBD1,CASSMPGTGTYEQYF,TGTGCCAGTAGTATGCCCGGGACAGGGACCTACGAGCAGTACTTC
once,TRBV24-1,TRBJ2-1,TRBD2,CATSDFGGSNNEQFF,TGTGCCACCAGTGATTTCGGCGGGAGTAACAATGAGCAGTTCTTC
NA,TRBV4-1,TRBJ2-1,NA,CASSPRTVNEQFF,TGCGCCAGCAGCCCCAGGACTGTCAATGAGCAGTTCTTC
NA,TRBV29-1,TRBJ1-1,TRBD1,CSTRQGNTEAFF,TGCAGCACCCGACAGGGAAACACTGAAGCTTTCTTT
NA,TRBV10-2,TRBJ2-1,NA,CASSLRDPGTSSSYNEQFF,TGCGCCAGCAGCCTCCGGGACCCGGGGACTTCCAGCTCCTACAATGAGCAGTTCTTC
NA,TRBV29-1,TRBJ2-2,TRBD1,CSVEIRTGTSGELFF,TGCAGCGTTGAAATTCGGACAGGGACGTCCGGGGAGCTGTTTTTT
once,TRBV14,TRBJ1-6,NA,CASSPGGASPLHF,TGTGCCAGCAGCCCCGGGGGAGCCTCACCCCTCCACTTT
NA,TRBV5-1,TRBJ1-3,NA,CASSKDKPGNTIYF,TGCGCCAGCAGTAAGGACAAGCCTGGAAACACCATATATTTT
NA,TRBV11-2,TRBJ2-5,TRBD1,CASSLGTGRETQYF,TGTGCCAGCAGCTTAGGGACAGGGCGAGAGACCCAGTACTTC
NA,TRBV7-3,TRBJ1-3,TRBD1,CASSPQGGQGNTIYF,TGTGCCAGCAGCCCTCAGGGGGGACAGGGAAACACCATATATTTT
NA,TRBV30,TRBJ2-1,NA,CAWSVLGGPYNEQFF,TGTGCCTGGAGTGTACTGGGGGGTCCGTACAATGAGCAGTTCTTC
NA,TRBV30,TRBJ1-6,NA,CAWSVIGSSYNSPLHF,TGTGCCTGGAGTGTAATAGGGAGCTCCTATAATTCACCCCTCCACTTT
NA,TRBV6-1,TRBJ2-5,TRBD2,CASSEKRGGPGETQYF,TGTGCCAGCAGTGAAAAGCGGGGGGGCCCGGGGGAGACCCAGTACTTC
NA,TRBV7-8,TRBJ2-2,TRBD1,CASSSRQGSTGELFF,TGTGCCAGCAGCTCCCGACAGGGGAGCACCGGGGAGCTGTTTTTT
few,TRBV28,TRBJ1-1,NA,CASSLQGRTEAFF,TGTGCCAGCAGTTTACAGGGTAGGACTGAAGCTTTCTTT
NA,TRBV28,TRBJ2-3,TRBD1,CASRGQGYTDTQYF,TGTGCCAGCAGGGGACAGGGCTACACAGATACGCAGTATTTT
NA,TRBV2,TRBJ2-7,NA,CASMDWAGDEQYF,TGTGCCAGCATGGACTGGGCGGGTGACGAGCAGTACTTC
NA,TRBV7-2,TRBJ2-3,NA,CASSLVPGTDTQYF,TGTGCCAGCAGCTTAGTCCCGGGCACAGATACGCAGTATTTT
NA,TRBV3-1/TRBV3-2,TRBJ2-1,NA,CASSQEVGTPNEQFF,TGTGCCAGCAGCCAAGAGGTAGGGACTCCCAATGAGCAGTTCTTC
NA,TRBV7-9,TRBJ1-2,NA,CASSLVGDNHFYGYTF,TGTGCCAGCAGCTTAGTCGGGGACAACCATTTCTATGGCTACACCTTC
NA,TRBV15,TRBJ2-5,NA,CATSRVGVEETQYF,TGTGCCACCAGCAGAGTCGGGGTGGAAGAGACCCAGTACTTC
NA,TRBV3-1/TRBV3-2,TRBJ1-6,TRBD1,CASSQGRGQIYNSPLHF,TGTGCCAGCAGCCAAGGCCGGGGACAGATCTATAATTCACCCCTCCACTTT
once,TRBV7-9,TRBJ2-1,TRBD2,CASSLEAGGNNEQFF,TGTGCCAGCAGCTTAGAGGCGGGGGGCAACAATGAGCAGTTCTTC
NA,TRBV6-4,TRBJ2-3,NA,CASSDGGTRSTDTQYF,TGTGCCAGCAGTGACGGCGGAACACGCTCCACAGATACGCAGTATTTT
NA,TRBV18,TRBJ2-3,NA,CASSDRGMSSRSTDTQYF,TGTGCCAGCTCAGATCGGGGGATGTCTAGCCGAAGCACAGATACGCAGTATTTT
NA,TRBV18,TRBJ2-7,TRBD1,CASSPGQGSYEQYF,TGTGCCAGCTCACCGGGACAGGGCTCCTACGAGCAGTACTTC
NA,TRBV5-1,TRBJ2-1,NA,CASSLGGGWAYNEQFF,TGCGCCAGCAGCTTGGGTGGGGGCTGGGCCTACAATGAGCAGTTCTTC
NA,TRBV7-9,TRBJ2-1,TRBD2,CASSLAFTSGGAGEQFF,TGTGCCAGCAGCTTAGCCTTTACTAGCGGGGGGGCAGGTGAGCAGTTCTTC